This T cell receptor beta chain appears in the sequencing data of a study of CD8 T cells in Susac syndrome. CDR1 and CDR2 (germline): LGHNA, YSLEER. CDR3 size: 15 residues. This clonotype was found a few times. Its antigen is as yet unknown. One end of the junction is discordant with germline, which a read error may explain. Findings and limits, study-wide: In TEMRA cells and active patients, CD8+ clonal expansion in Susac reached its peak. Susac-specific public clones were found in total CD8+ and CD8+ TEMRA repertoires, numbering under 20 and five, respectively.

While CD8+ and CD4+ T cells were isolated negatively, TEMRA cells were enriched by FACS. With random hexamers, reverse transcription was performed on about 0.5 to 1 ug of RNA. MiXCR, run by TCRdb on the immunoSEQ multiplex PCR reads, gives a single entry per CDR3 protein. The sample includes around 81,000 distinct CDR3 sequences, nearly 95% of them seen just once. Sequencing used CD8+ T cells from PBMCs. The clonotype originates from a human donor with Susac syndrome. The rearrangement links TRBV4-3 to TRBJ2-1; 11 nucleotides agree with TRBD2. CDR3 sequence reads: CASSPGTSGYNEQFF. CDR3 coding DNA: TGTGCCAGCAGCCCCGGGACTAGCGGTTACAATGAGCAGTTCTTC.